This T cell receptor beta chain was captured in a study of blood T cell repertoires in COVID-19. The wider study: Researchers got acute and convalescent COVID-19 samples from the United States, Italy and Spain.

This clone occurred once. After removal of 7 bases from V and 2 bases from J, the junction contained 6 bases not matched to a gene. Germline V gene sequence: CDR1 SGHTA, CDR2 FQGNSA. CDR3 size: 15 residues. Study processing details: Reference gene primers were amplified, and this amplification served to estimate nucleated cell counts. Libraries were prepared by immunoSEQ multiplex PCR; TCRdb keeps only in-frame clonotypes and omits some of them. V, J and clone size are those of that table, while D and trimming were read from the DNA. The repertoire holds 95,000 to 150,000 clones, over 75% seen once, with approximately 6.6% in the top ten.

Sequenced sample: peripheral blood. The chain joins TRBV7-2 to TRBJ2-3, with 10 bases fitting TRBD1. The receptor comes from a man older than 75 with active or convalescent COVID-19. The CDR3: CASTPGTGVTDTQYF. CDR3 DNA sequence: TGTGCCAGCACACCCGGGACAGGGGTCACAGATACGCAGTATTTT.